This TCR beta chain was captured by sequencing in a study of beta chain features in type 1 diabetes. This CDR3 region has 15 residues. Germline trimming cut 0 bases from V and 3 bases from J; bases unmatched to any gene: 1. Germline V gene lookup returns CDR1 LGHNA and CDR2 YSLEER. The sample holds a few counts of this clone. Of the isolated RNA, all was reverse transcribed, and so the sequenced material was expressed TCRB transcripts. Sequencing was performed with immunoSEQ multiplex PCR; in TCRdb, only in-frame clones are kept and a portion is missing. This table has about 470,000 clones, over 25% appearing once.

The material sequenced was naive CD4+ T cells from blood. The receptor's source is a man between 18 and 35 years old in good health. The chain is built from TRBV4-3 and TRBJ1-4, with 7 positions matching TRBD1. The CDR3 nucleotides are TGCGCCAGCAGCCAAGAAACAGGGGCTAATGAAAAACTGTTTTTT. Encoded protein: CASSQETGANEKLFF.